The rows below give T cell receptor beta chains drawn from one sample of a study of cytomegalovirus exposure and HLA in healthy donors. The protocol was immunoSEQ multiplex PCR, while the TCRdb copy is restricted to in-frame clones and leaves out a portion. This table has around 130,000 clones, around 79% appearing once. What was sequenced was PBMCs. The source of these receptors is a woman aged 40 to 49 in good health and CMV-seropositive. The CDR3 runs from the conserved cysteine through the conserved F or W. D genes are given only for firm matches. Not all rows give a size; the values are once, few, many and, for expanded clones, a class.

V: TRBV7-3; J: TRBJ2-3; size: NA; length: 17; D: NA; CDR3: CASSLTGARTSTDTQYF; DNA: TGTGCCAGCAGCTTAACAGGGGCCAGAACTAGCACAGATACGCAGTATTTT
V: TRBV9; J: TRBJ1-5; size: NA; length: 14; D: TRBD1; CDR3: CASSVDPRGQPQHF; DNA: TGTGCCAGCAGCGTAGACCCCAGGGGGCAGCCCCAGCATTTT
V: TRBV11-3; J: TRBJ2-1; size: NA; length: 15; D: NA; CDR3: CASSLDSLVNNEQFF; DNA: TGTGCCAGCAGCTTAGATAGCCTAGTAAACAATGAGCAGTTCTTC
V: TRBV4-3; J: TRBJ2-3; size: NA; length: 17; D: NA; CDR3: CASSQDRPRGGQDTQYF; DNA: TGCGCCAGCAGCCAAGATCGACCGCGGGGAGGTCAAGATACGCAGTATTTT
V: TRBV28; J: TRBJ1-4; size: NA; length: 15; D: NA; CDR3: CASIGGARANEKLFF; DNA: TGTGCCAGCATAGGGGGGGCTAGGGCTAATGAAAAACTGTTTTTT
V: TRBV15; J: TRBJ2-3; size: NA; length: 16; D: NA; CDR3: CATSRDLISGTDTQYF; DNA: TGTGCCACCAGCAGAGATCTAATTAGCGGCACAGATACGCAGTATTTT
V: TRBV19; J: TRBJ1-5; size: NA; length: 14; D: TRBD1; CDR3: CATTDRRGNQPQHF; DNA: TGTGCCACTACGGACAGGAGAGGCAATCAGCCCCAGCATTTT
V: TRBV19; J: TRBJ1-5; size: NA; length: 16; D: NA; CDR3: CASSMDKTANNQPQHF; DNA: TGTGCCAGTAGTATGGATAAGACAGCCAACAATCAGCCCCAGCATTTT
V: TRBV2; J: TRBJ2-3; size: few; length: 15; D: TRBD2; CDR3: CASSGLAGLTDTQYF; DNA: TGTGCCAGCAGTGGACTAGCGGGGCTTACTGATACGCAGTATTTT
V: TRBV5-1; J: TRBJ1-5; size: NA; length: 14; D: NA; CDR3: CASSLTGINQPQHF; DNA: TGCGCCAGCAGCTTGACAGGGATCAATCAGCCCCAGCATTTT
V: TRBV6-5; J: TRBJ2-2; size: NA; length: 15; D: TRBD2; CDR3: CASGVAGANTGELFF; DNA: TGTGCCAGCGGGGTAGCGGGGGCGAACACCGGGGAGCTGTTTTTT
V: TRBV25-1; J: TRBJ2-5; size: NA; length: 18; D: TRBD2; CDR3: CASSEYTLAGGTKETQYF; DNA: TGTGCCAGCAGTGAATATACGCTAGCGGGAGGGACTAAAGAGACCCAGTACTTC
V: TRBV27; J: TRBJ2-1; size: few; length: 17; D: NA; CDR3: CASSLFMIGGTDNEQFF; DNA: TGTGCCAGCAGTTTATTCATGATCGGCGGGACCGACAATGAGCAGTTCTTC
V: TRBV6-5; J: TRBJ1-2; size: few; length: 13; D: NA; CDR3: CASSGTGNYGYTF; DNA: TGTGCCAGCAGTGGTACAGGGAACTATGGCTACACCTTC
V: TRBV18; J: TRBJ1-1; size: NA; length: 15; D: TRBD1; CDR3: CASSSRQGSGTEAFF; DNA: TGTGCCAGCTCATCTAGACAGGGATCGGGGACTGAAGCTTTCTTT
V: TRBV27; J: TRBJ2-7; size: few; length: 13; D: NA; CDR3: CASSFDRFYEQYF; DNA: TGTGCCAGCAGTTTTGACAGATTCTACGAGCAGTACTTC
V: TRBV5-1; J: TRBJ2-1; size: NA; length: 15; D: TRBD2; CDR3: CASSLLLAGVNEQFF; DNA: TGCGCCAGCAGCTTGCTACTAGCGGGAGTGAATGAGCAGTTCTTC
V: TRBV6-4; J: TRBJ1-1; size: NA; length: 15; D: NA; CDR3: CASRKSFTGNTEAFF; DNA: TGTGCCAGCAGAAAAAGTTTTACAGGGAACACTGAAGCTTTCTTT
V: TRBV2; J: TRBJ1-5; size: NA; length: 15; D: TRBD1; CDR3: CATSQGEKGNQPQHF; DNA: TGTGCCACCTCACAGGGGGAGAAAGGCAATCAGCCCCAGCATTTT
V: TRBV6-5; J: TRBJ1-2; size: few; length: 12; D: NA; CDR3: CASRQPLRGYTF; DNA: TGTGCCAGCAGACAGCCCCTGCGAGGCTACACCTTC
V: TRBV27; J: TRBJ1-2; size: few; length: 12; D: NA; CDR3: CASRDINYGYTF; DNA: TGTGCCAGCAGGGACATTAACTATGGCTACACCTTC
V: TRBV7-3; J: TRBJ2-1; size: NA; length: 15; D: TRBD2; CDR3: CASSLLTSGINEQFF; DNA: TGTGCCAGCAGCTTACTCACTAGCGGGATTAATGAGCAGTTCTTC
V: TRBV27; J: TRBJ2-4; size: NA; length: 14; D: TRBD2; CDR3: CASRGGGDPHIQYF; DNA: TGTGCCAGCAGGGGGGGAGGGGATCCTCACATTCAGTACTTC
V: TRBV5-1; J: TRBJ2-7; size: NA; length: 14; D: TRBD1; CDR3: CASSLGGTGPEQYF; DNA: TGCGCCAGCAGCTTGGGCGGGACAGGGCCCGAGCAGTACTTC
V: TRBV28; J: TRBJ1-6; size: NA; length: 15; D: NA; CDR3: CASIRGNSYNSPLHF; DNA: TGTGCCAGCATCCGGGGGAATTCCTATAATTCACCCCTCCACTTT
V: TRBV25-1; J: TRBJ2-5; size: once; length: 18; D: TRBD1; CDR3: CASSEMVGGQGRQETQYF; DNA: TGTGCCAGCAGTGAAATGGTTGGAGGACAGGGGCGCCAAGAGACCCAGTACTTC
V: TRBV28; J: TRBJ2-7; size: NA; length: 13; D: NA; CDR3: CASSLVNPGEQYF; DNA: TGTGCCAGCAGTTTAGTGAACCCGGGGGAGCAGTACTTC
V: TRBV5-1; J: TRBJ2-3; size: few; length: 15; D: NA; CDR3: CASSLNRRNTDTQYF; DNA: TGCGCCAGCAGCTTGAACAGGCGAAACACAGATACGCAGTATTTT
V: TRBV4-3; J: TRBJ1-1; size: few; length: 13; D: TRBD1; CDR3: CASSPVTGEVAFF; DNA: TGCGCCAGCAGCCCAGTGACAGGGGAGGTAGCTTTCTTT
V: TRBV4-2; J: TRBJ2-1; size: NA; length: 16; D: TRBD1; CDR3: CASSQTDRGFYNEQFF; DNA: TGTGCCAGCAGCCAAACCGACAGGGGTTTCTACAATGAGCAGTTCTTC
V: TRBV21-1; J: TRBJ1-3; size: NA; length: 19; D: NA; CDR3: CASTSVPRQGRPPGNTIYF; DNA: TGTGCCAGCACCTCGGTACCTAGACAGGGCAGGCCACCTGGAAACACCATATATTTT
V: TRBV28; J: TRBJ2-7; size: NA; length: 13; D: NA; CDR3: CASSAPREAEQYF; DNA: TGTGCCAGCAGTGCTCCTAGGGAGGCCGAGCAGTACTTC
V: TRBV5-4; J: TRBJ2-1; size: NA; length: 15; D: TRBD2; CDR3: CASSLGGGSYNEQFF; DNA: TGTGCCAGCAGCTTGGGGGGGGGATCCTACAATGAGCAGTTCTTC
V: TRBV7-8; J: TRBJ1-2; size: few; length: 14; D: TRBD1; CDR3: CASSSGQGGYGYTF; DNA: TGTGCCAGCAGCTCCGGACAGGGCGGCTATGGCTACACCTTC
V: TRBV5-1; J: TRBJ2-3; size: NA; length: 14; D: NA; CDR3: CASSPFGGSDTQYF; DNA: TGCGCCAGCAGCCCTTTCGGAGGGTCAGATACGCAGTATTTT
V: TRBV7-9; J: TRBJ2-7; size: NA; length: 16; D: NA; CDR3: CSSSARATVSSYEQYF; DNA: TGTTCCAGCAGCGCCCGCGCGACAGTTAGCTCCTACGAGCAGTACTTC
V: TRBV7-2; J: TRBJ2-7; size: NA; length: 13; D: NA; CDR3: CASSPSDGQEQYF; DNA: TGTGCCAGCAGCCCGTCGGATGGGCAAGAGCAGTACTTC
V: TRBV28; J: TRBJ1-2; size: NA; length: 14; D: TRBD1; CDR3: CASTTRGLGFGYTF; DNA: TGTGCCAGCACTACCAGGGGGCTAGGGTTTGGCTACACCTTC